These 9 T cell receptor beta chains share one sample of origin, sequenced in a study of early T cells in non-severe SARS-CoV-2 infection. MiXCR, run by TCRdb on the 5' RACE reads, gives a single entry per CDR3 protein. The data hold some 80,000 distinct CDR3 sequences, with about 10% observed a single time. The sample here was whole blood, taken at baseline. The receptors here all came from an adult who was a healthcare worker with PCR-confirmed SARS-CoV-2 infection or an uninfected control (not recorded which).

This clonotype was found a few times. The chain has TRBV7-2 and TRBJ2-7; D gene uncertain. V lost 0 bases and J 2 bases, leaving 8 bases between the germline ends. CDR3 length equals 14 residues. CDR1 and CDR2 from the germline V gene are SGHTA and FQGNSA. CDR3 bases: TGTGCCAGCAGCTTAGCGGGCAGAGCCTACGAGCAGTACTTC. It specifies CASSLAGRAYEQYF.

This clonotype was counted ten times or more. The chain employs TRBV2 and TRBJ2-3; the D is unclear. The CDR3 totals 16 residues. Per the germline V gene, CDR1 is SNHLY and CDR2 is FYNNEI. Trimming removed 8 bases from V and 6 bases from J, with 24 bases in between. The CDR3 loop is CASSQNPQPPADTQYF. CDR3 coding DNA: TGTGCCAGCTCGCAGAACCCACAACCTCCCGCGGATACGCAGTATTTT. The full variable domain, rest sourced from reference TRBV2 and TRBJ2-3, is EPEVTQTPSHQVTQMGQEVILRCVPISNHLYFYWYRQILGQKVEFLVSFYNNEISEKSEIFDDQFSVERPDGSNFTLKIRSTKLEDSAMYFCASSQNPQPPADTQYFGPGTRLTVL.

The chain's CDR3 is CASTLRTWYSNQPQHF. The DNA for the CDR3 is TGTGCCAGCACCCTGAGGACTTGGTATAGCAATCAGCCCCAGCATTTT. The rearrangement links TRBV6-1 to TRBJ1-5; no reliable D call. Germline V gene sequence: CDR1 MNHNS, CDR2 SASEGT. This CDR3 is built from 16 residues. V shed 7 bases and J shed 0 bases, with 16 bases lying between them.

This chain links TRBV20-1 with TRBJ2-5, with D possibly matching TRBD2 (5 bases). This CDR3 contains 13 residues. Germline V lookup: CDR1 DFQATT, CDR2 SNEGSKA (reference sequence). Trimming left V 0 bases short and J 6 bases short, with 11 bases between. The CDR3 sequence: CSAREGAEKTQYF. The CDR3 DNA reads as TGCAGTGCTAGAGAGGGAGCCGAAAAGACCCAGTACTTC.

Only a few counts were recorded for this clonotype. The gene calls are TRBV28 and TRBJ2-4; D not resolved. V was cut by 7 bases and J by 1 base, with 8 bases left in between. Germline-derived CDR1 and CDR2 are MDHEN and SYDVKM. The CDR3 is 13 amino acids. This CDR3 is CASIHLAKNIQYF. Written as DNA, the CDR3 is TGTGCCAGCATCCATCTGGCCAAAAACATTCAGTACTTC. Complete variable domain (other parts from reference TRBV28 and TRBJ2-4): DVKVTQSSRYLVKRTGEKVFLECVQDMDHENMFWYRQDPGLGLRLIYFSYDVKMKEKGDIPEGYSVSREKKERFSLILESASTNQTSMYLCASIHLAKNIQYFGAGTRLSVL.

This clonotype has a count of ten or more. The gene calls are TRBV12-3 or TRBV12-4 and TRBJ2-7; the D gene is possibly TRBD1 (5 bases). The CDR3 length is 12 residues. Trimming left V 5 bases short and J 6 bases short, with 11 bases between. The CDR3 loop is CASSLLGVEQYF. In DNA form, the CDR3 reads TGTGCCAGCAGTCTCCTAGGGGTCGAGCAGTACTTC.

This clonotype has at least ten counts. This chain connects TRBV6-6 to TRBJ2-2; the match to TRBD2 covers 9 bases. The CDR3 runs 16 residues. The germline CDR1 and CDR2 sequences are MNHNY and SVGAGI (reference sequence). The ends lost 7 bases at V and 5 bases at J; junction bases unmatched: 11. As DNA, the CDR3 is TGTGCCAGCACCTCGGCGGGAGGGCCGGCGACCGGGGAGCTGTTTTTT. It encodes CASTSAGGPATGELFF.

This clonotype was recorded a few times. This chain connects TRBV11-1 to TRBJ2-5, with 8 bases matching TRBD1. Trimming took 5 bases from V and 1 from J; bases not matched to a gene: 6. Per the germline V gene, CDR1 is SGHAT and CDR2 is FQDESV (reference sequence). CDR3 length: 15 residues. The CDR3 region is CASSPGQGGQETQYF. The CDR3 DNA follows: TGTGCCAGCAGCCCAGGACAGGGTGGCCAAGAGACCCAGTACTTC.

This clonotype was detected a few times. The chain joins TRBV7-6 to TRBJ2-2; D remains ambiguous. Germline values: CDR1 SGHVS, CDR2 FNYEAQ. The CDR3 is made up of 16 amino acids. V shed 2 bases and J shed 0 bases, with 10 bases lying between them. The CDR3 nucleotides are TGTGCCAGCAGCTTAAAACAAAACTCGAACACCGGGGAGCTGTTTTTT. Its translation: CASSLKQNSNTGELFF.